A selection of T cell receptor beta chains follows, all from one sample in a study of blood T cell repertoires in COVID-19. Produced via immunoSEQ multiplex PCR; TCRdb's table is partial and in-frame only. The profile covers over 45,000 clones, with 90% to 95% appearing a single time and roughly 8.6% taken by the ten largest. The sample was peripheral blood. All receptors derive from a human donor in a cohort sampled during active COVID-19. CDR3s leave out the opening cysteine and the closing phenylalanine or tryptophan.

CDR3aa: ASSLLAGGGSGTDTQY
j_gene: TRBJ2-3
v_gene: TRBV5-1

CDR3aa: ASSLGTTNYNEQF
j_gene: TRBJ2-1
v_gene: TRBV28

CDR3aa: ASSQTGPGANVLT
j_gene: TRBJ2-6
v_gene: TRBV3-1/TRBV3-2

CDR3aa: ASSEGLLKETQY
j_gene: TRBJ2-5
v_gene: TRBV10-2

CDR3aa: ASSWVEGAEAF
j_gene: TRBJ1-1
v_gene: TRBV27

CDR3aa: ASSSGLAAYEQY
j_gene: TRBJ2-7
v_gene: TRBV5-1

CDR3aa: AWRYPRG
j_gene: TRBJ2-3
v_gene: TRBV30

CDR3aa: ASSRLAGPKETQY
j_gene: TRBJ2-5
v_gene: TRBV7-9

CDR3aa: ASSLEGTSDPYNEQF
j_gene: TRBJ2-1
v_gene: TRBV5-8

CDR3aa: ASSLGGRGPDEQF
j_gene: TRBJ2-1
v_gene: TRBV7-2

CDR3aa: ASSPSRDSYEQY
j_gene: TRBJ2-7
v_gene: TRBV18

CDR3aa: ASSPPAGDAEAF
j_gene: TRBJ1-1
v_gene: TRBV18

CDR3aa: ASSSLAGEVDTQY
j_gene: TRBJ2-3
v_gene: TRBV6-4

CDR3aa: ASSLLRTSGIEQF
j_gene: TRBJ2-1
v_gene: TRBV23-1

CDR3aa: ASSPPGQSHTIY
j_gene: TRBJ1-3
v_gene: TRBV18

CDR3aa: ASSPTTGGALDTQY
j_gene: TRBJ2-3
v_gene: TRBV18

CDR3aa: ASSWETNSNQPQH
j_gene: TRBJ1-5
v_gene: TRBV19

CDR3aa: ASSLGEGGPSTDTQY
j_gene: TRBJ2-3
v_gene: TRBV11-3

CDR3aa: ASSFFLAGEETQY
j_gene: TRBJ2-5
v_gene: TRBV5-4

CDR3aa: ASSQSPSGVYEQF
j_gene: TRBJ2-1
v_gene: TRBV3-1/TRBV3-2

CDR3aa: ASTRGASSYNEQF
j_gene: TRBJ2-1
v_gene: TRBV21-1

CDR3aa: ASSSRGQGETEAF
j_gene: TRBJ1-1
v_gene: TRBV5-4

CDR3aa: ASSHPGQLYEQY
j_gene: TRBJ2-7
v_gene: TRBV4-1

CDR3aa: ATSRARSSGNTIY
j_gene: TRBJ1-3
v_gene: TRBV15

CDR3aa: ASSHTGKAF
j_gene: TRBJ1-1
v_gene: TRBV6-2/TRBV6-3

CDR3aa: ASSPPGTGLDTQY
j_gene: TRBJ2-3
v_gene: TRBV3-1/TRBV3-2

CDR3aa: ASSLNRQLNSPLH
j_gene: TRBJ1-6
v_gene: TRBV7-9

CDR3aa: ASSGLTSGDSYEQY
j_gene: TRBJ2-7
v_gene: TRBV6-1

CDR3aa: ASKAGSSYNEQF
j_gene: TRBJ2-1
v_gene: TRBV2

CDR3aa: ASSPSRGRGNQPQH
j_gene: TRBJ1-5
v_gene: TRBV19

CDR3aa: ASSMAGGGTEVF
j_gene: TRBJ1-1
v_gene: TRBV19

CDR3aa: ATSRDFNDAAQY
j_gene: TRBJ2-5
v_gene: TRBV15

CDR3aa: ASSLAAGGRDIQY
j_gene: TRBJ2-4
v_gene: TRBV7-2

CDR3aa: ASSVTGGGSYNEQF
j_gene: TRBJ2-1
v_gene: TRBV9

CDR3aa: ASSYGGPSYEQY
j_gene: TRBJ2-7
v_gene: TRBV28

CDR3aa: ASSQDTNEQF
j_gene: TRBJ2-1
v_gene: TRBV3-1/TRBV3-2

CDR3aa: ASSFGLAGNYEQY
j_gene: TRBJ2-7
v_gene: TRBV9

CDR3aa: ASTGEDINNQPQH
j_gene: TRBJ1-5
v_gene: TRBV6-5

CDR3aa: ASSLSGSYETQY
j_gene: TRBJ2-5
v_gene: TRBV7-3

CDR3aa: ASRLSGISTGELF
j_gene: TRBJ2-2
v_gene: TRBV27

CDR3aa: ASSYSAGERTQY
j_gene: TRBJ2-5
v_gene: TRBV6-6

CDR3aa: ASSYGTVNTEAF
j_gene: TRBJ1-1
v_gene: TRBV6-5

CDR3aa: ASSQDGSSPDTGELF
j_gene: TRBJ2-2
v_gene: TRBV4-3

CDR3aa: ASSLAEGRSYNEQF
j_gene: TRBJ2-1
v_gene: TRBV7-9

CDR3aa: ATSSLGGLAGVGDTQY
j_gene: TRBJ2-3
v_gene: TRBV24-1